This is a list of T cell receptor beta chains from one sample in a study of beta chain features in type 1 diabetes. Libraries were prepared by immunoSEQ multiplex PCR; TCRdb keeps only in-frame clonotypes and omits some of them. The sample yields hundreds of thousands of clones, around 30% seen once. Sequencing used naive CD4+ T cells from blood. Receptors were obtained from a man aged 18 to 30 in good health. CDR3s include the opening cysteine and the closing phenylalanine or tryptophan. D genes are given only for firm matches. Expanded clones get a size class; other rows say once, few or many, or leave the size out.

cdr3_nt: TGTGCCTGGATCGGACTAGCGGGATTCGGTGAGCAGTTCTTC
cdr3_aa: CAWIGLAGFGEQFF
v_call: TRBV30
clone_size: few
d_call: TRBD2
j_call: TRBJ2-1

cdr3_nt: TGTGCCAGCTCCGGGACAGGGGGGAATGAGCAGTTCTTC
cdr3_aa: CASSGTGGNEQFF
v_call: TRBV25-1
clone_size: NA
d_call: TRBD1
j_call: TRBJ2-1

cdr3_nt: TGCGCCAGCACTAGCGGGAGTATCTACGAGCAGTACTTC
cdr3_aa: CASTSGSIYEQYF
v_call: TRBV5-1
clone_size: NA
d_call: TRBD2
j_call: TRBJ2-7

cdr3_nt: TGTGCCAGCAGCTCAAGACTAGCGATCTCCTACGAGCAGTACTTC
cdr3_aa: CASSSRLAISYEQYF
v_call: TRBV7-9
clone_size: NA
d_call: TRBD2
j_call: TRBJ2-7

cdr3_nt: TGTGCCAGCGGGGACAGGGGCAAAAATCAGCCCCAGCATTTT
cdr3_aa: CASGDRGKNQPQHF
v_call: TRBV6-4
clone_size: few
d_call: TRBD1
j_call: TRBJ1-5

cdr3_nt: TGTGCCTGGAGTGGGGGACTAGCGGGAGTACCCGGGGAGCTGTTTTTT
cdr3_aa: CAWSGGLAGVPGELFF
v_call: TRBV30
clone_size: NA
d_call: TRBD2
j_call: TRBJ2-2

cdr3_nt: TGCGCCAGCAGCTGGGTACTAGCGGGAGGTAACGAGCAGTACTTC
cdr3_aa: CASSWVLAGGNEQYF
v_call: TRBV5-1
clone_size: few
d_call: TRBD2
j_call: TRBJ2-7

cdr3_nt: TGCGCCAGCAGCTTTTTTGGGGAGCTGTTTTTT
cdr3_aa: CASSFFGELFF
v_call: TRBV5-1
clone_size: once
d_call: NA
j_call: TRBJ2-2

cdr3_nt: TGCAGCCTCCTCCCGACCGTTCCGGGGAACCCTTACGAGCAGTACTTC
cdr3_aa: CSLLPTVPGNPYEQYF
v_call: TRBV29-1
clone_size: NA
d_call: NA
j_call: TRBJ2-7

cdr3_nt: TGTGCCACCCGGACCCAGCGGGGCTACACCTTC
cdr3_aa: CATRTQRGYTF
v_call: TRBV28
clone_size: few
d_call: NA
j_call: TRBJ1-2

cdr3_nt: TGTGCCAGCAGCTTGGGACAGGGTTGGTATGAGCAGTTCTTC
cdr3_aa: CASSLGQGWYEQFF
v_call: TRBV11-2
clone_size: NA
d_call: TRBD1
j_call: TRBJ2-1

cdr3_nt: TGTGCCAGTCAAGGGGTGAAGAACACTGAAGCTTTCTTT
cdr3_aa: CASQGVKNTEAFF
v_call: TRBV7-2
clone_size: few
d_call: NA
j_call: TRBJ1-1

cdr3_nt: TGTGCCAGCAGCCGAGACGGGAGGGCACCAGATACGCAGTATTTT
cdr3_aa: CASSRDGRAPDTQYF
v_call: TRBV6-5
clone_size: few
d_call: TRBD2
j_call: TRBJ2-3

cdr3_nt: TGTGCCTGGAGCTTCGGGGGGGCTGGTGAAAAACTGTTTTTT
cdr3_aa: CAWSFGGAGEKLFF
v_call: TRBV30
clone_size: NA
d_call: NA
j_call: TRBJ1-4

cdr3_nt: TGTGCCAGCAGTGATGCGGGACCGAACGAGCAGTACTTC
cdr3_aa: CASSDAGPNEQYF
v_call: TRBV2
clone_size: few
d_call: NA
j_call: TRBJ2-7

cdr3_nt: TGTGCCAGCAGCGTAGTCACTAGCGGGAGTCTATATGGGGCCAACGTCCTGACTTTC
cdr3_aa: CASSVVTSGSLYGANVLTF
v_call: TRBV9
clone_size: NA
d_call: TRBD2
j_call: TRBJ2-6

cdr3_nt: TGTGCCAGCAGCGCATCGGCTAGCGGGAGTGGATATACGCAGTATTTT
cdr3_aa: CASSASASGSGYTQYF
v_call: TRBV7-3
clone_size: NA
d_call: TRBD2
j_call: TRBJ2-3

cdr3_nt: TGCGCCAGCAGCCGTGAGCCGTACAACGAGCAGTACTTC
cdr3_aa: CASSREPYNEQYF
v_call: TRBV4-3
clone_size: NA
d_call: NA
j_call: TRBJ2-7

cdr3_nt: TGTGCCAGCTCACGGGACAGGGGAGCCTACGAGCAGTACTTC
cdr3_aa: CASSRDRGAYEQYF
v_call: TRBV18
clone_size: NA
d_call: TRBD1
j_call: TRBJ2-7

cdr3_nt: TGTGCCTGGAGTCGGACAGGGGTTGTCTACGAGCAGTACTTC
cdr3_aa: CAWSRTGVVYEQYF
v_call: TRBV30
clone_size: NA
d_call: TRBD1
j_call: TRBJ2-7

cdr3_nt: TGTGCCTGGAGTCCTTTCATGAACACTGAAGCTTTCTTT
cdr3_aa: CAWSPFMNTEAFF
v_call: TRBV30
clone_size: few
d_call: NA
j_call: TRBJ1-1

cdr3_nt: TGTGCCAGCAGGGACAGTACGCGCAATCAGCCCCAGCATTTT
cdr3_aa: CASRDSTRNQPQHF
v_call: TRBV7-2
clone_size: few
d_call: NA
j_call: TRBJ1-5

cdr3_nt: TGCAGCGCCCAGGGTGAGGGGGGAGCTTTCTTT
cdr3_aa: CSAQGEGGAFF
v_call: TRBV29-1
clone_size: few
d_call: NA
j_call: TRBJ1-1

cdr3_nt: TGCAGCGTTGCGCGGGGTGATGGTTATGGCTACACCTTC
cdr3_aa: CSVARGDGYGYTF
v_call: TRBV29-1
clone_size: NA
d_call: NA
j_call: TRBJ1-2

cdr3_nt: TGTGCCTGGAGTGTTACCGTGGCTGGCACAGATACGCAGTATTTT
cdr3_aa: CAWSVTVAGTDTQYF
v_call: TRBV30
clone_size: few
d_call: NA
j_call: TRBJ2-3

cdr3_nt: TGTGCCAGCAGCTCCGGACAGGGGATACAAGAGACCCAGTACTTC
cdr3_aa: CASSSGQGIQETQYF
v_call: TRBV11-1
clone_size: NA
d_call: TRBD1
j_call: TRBJ2-5

cdr3_nt: TGTGCTAAAGGGGTGGGGGAGACCCAGTACTTC
cdr3_aa: CAKGVGETQYF
v_call: TRBV7-7
clone_size: NA
d_call: NA
j_call: TRBJ2-5

cdr3_nt: TGTGCCTGGAGTGTAGGGCAGGGGCACACAGATACGCAGTATTTT
cdr3_aa: CAWSVGQGHTDTQYF
v_call: TRBV30
clone_size: NA
d_call: NA
j_call: TRBJ2-3

cdr3_nt: TGTGCCTGGAGTGTAAGCCTTAACTATGGCTACACCTTC
cdr3_aa: CAWSVSLNYGYTF
v_call: TRBV30
clone_size: NA
d_call: NA
j_call: TRBJ1-2

cdr3_nt: TGCGCCAGCAGCTTGGACCTAGCGGGAGTTGGCGAGCAGTACTTC
cdr3_aa: CASSLDLAGVGEQYF
v_call: TRBV5-1
clone_size: few
d_call: TRBD2
j_call: TRBJ2-7

cdr3_nt: TGTGCCACCAGCTCGTCCGGGGGGCGGGTAGCTTTCTTT
cdr3_aa: CATSSSGGRVAFF
v_call: TRBV15
clone_size: once
d_call: NA
j_call: TRBJ1-1

cdr3_nt: TGCAGCGTTGGAACGGGCATGAACACTGAAGCTTTCTTT
cdr3_aa: CSVGTGMNTEAFF
v_call: TRBV29-1
clone_size: NA
d_call: NA
j_call: TRBJ1-1

cdr3_nt: TGTGCCAGCTCCCGGTTTGAGGAGACCCAGTACTTC
cdr3_aa: CASSRFEETQYF
v_call: TRBV18
clone_size: NA
d_call: NA
j_call: TRBJ2-5

cdr3_nt: TGTGCCATCAGTGGGGGGACTAGCGGATACACAGATACGCAGTATTTT
cdr3_aa: CAISGGTSGYTDTQYF
v_call: TRBV10-3
clone_size: few
d_call: TRBD2
j_call: TRBJ2-3

cdr3_nt: TGTGCCAGCAGTTATCTCGCGGGAGGTACAGATACGCAGTATTTT
cdr3_aa: CASSYLAGGTDTQYF
v_call: TRBV6-6
clone_size: NA
d_call: TRBD2
j_call: TRBJ2-3

cdr3_nt: TGTGCCAGCAGCCCCTATACGCAGGGCGAGCAGTACTTC
cdr3_aa: CASSPYTQGEQYF
v_call: TRBV7-3
clone_size: NA
d_call: NA
j_call: TRBJ2-7

cdr3_nt: TGTGCCAGCAGCTTAGACGGACTAGGGGTCTACGAGCAGTACTTC
cdr3_aa: CASSLDGLGVYEQYF
v_call: TRBV7-2
clone_size: NA
d_call: TRBD2
j_call: TRBJ2-7